This passage covers 15 T cell receptor beta chains from one sample sequenced in a study of T cells after yellow fever vaccination. TCRdb fed the 5' RACE reads into MiXCR, producing one record per CDR3 protein. The table lists under 400,000 distinct CDR3 sequences, approximately 12% of them singletons, with about 3% in the top ten. Sequencing used CD4+ T cells sorted from PBMCs, obtained 15 days after the yellow fever booster vaccination. The source is a man younger than 35 who received the YFV17D yellow fever vaccine.

The chain combines TRBV4-1 with TRBJ1-2, with a possible D match to TRBD1 (6 bases). The CDR3 length is 17 residues. V was clipped by 4 bases and J by 1 base, with 19 bases between them. CDR1 is MGHRA and CDR2 is YSYEKL in the germline V gene. CDR3 protein: CASSLQSGGAVNYGYTF. CDR3 DNA sequence: TGCGCCAGCAGCCTCCAAAGCGGGGGGGCAGTTAACTATGGCTACACCTTC.

This clonotype was observed a handful of times. The chain combines TRBV27 with TRBJ1-1; D is perhaps TRBD1 (6 bases). Germline V lookup: CDR1 MNHEY, CDR2 SMNVEV (reference sequence). With 4 bases removed from V and 5 bases from J, the gap between germline ends came to 11 bases. This CDR3 comprises 13 residues. The CDR3 sequence: CASSWGLGTEAFF. In DNA form, the CDR3 reads TGTGCCAGCAGTTGGGGGCTCGGGACTGAAGCTTTCTTT.

This clonotype has a count of ten or more. The chain carries TRBV4-3 and TRBJ2-4; D may be TRBD1 (5 bases). V was shortened by 0 bases and J by 6 bases, with 12 bases between the two germline ends. The CDR3 totals 15 residues. CDR1 is LGHNA, CDR2 YSLEER, per germline. The CDR3 sequence is CASSQEPAQGNIQYF. The CDR3 nucleotides read TGCGCCAGCAGCCAAGAACCTGCGCAGGGAAACATTCAGTACTTC.

This clonotype appeared a few times. The chain has TRBV4-2 and TRBJ1-2; D ambiguous. CDR1 and CDR2 from the germline V gene are LGHNA and YNFKEQ. V lost 1 base to trimming and J lost 0 bases, with 12 bases between them. This CDR3 is built from 16 residues. CDR3 residues: CASSQGLSRTNYGYTF. CDR3 sequence (DNA): TGTGCCAGCAGCCAAGGCCTTAGCCGAACTAACTATGGCTACACCTTC.

The rearrangement uses TRBV6-2 or TRBV6-3 and TRBJ2-6, with a weak D call TRBD2 (5 bases). Trimming removed 4 bases at V and 0 bases at J, with 10 bases between. Germline CDR1 and CDR2: MNHEY and SVGEGT. The CDR3 has 16 amino acids. The CDR3 loop is CASSSSGFSGANVLTF. The CDR3 DNA is TGTGCCAGCAGTTCATCGGGATTCTCTGGGGCCAACGTCCTGACTTTC.

The chain couples TRBV5-6 to TRBJ2-1; TRBD2 is a possible D gene (6 bases). This CDR3 has 15 residues. Between the trimmed V and J ends, which lost 4 bases and 8 bases, there was a span of 19 bases. From germline, CDR1 is SGHDT and CDR2 YYEEEE. CDR3 bases: TGTGCCAGCAGCGAAACAGGAGCGGGCCTGGATGAGCAGTTCTTC. It translates to CASSETGAGLDEQFF.

The chain recombines TRBV20-1 with TRBJ2-5; 10 positions agree with TRBD2. The CDR3 is 14 amino acids. Germline values: CDR1 DFQATT, CDR2 SNEGSKA (reference sequence). J gave up 4 bases and V 5 bases, and 7 bases lay outside the gene matches. CDR3 sequence (DNA): TGCAGTGCTCCGAGCGGGGGGGCCTCAGAGACCCAGTACTTC. Translation gives CSAPSGGASETQYF.

In this sample, this clonotype turned up a few times. The chain has TRBV7-6 and TRBJ1-1; D ambiguous. Germline lookup yields CDR1 SGHVS and CDR2 FNYEAQ. CDR3 length: 13 amino acids. V was pared by 4 bases and J by 4 bases, with 10 bases between. The CDR3 coding sequence is TGTGCCAGCAGCTCCCGCGAGGGCACTGAAGCTTTCTTT. Translated, it gives CASSSREGTEAFF. Combining the CDR3 with reference TRBV7-6 and TRBJ1-1 gives the whole variable domain GAGVSQSPRYKVTKRGQDVALRCDPISGHVSLYWYRQALGQGPEFLTYFNYEAQQDKSGLPNDRFSAERPEGSISTLTIQRTEQRDSAMYRCASSSREGTEAFFGQGTRLTVV.

This clonotype was seen a handful of times. The CDR3 region has the DNA TGTGCCAGCAGCTCGGACAGGGGGCTTCCGCCCCAGCATTTT. Its protein is CASSSDRGLPPQHF. This chain links TRBV11-2 with TRBJ1-5, with TRBD1 matching 11 bases. The CDR3 totals 14 residues. Germline V CDR1 and CDR2: SGHAT, FQNNGV. Trimming took 4 bases from V and 9 from J; bases not matched to a gene: 5. The full variable domain, rest sourced from reference TRBV11-2 and TRBJ1-5, is EAGVAQSPRYKIIEKRQSVAFWCNPISGHATLYWYQQILGQGPKLLIQFQNNGVVDDSQLPKDRFSAERLKGVDSTLKIQPAKLEDSAVYLCASSSDRGLPPQHFGDGTRLSIL.

This clonotype has more than one count but fewer than ten. V gene TRBV4-1 combines with J gene TRBJ1-3, with D possibly TRBD1 on 5 matching bases. V lost 6 bases and J 4 bases, leaving 10 bases between the germline ends. The length of the CDR3 is 13 residues. From germline, CDR1 is MGHRA and CDR2 YSYEKL. CDR3 protein: CASSRDAGNTIYF. In nucleotides, the CDR3 is TGCGCCAGCAGTCGGGACGCGGGAAACACCATATATTTT.

The DNA for the CDR3 is TGTGCCAGCACCCGACACTACGAGCAGTACTTC. Protein product: CASTRHYEQYF. The V and J genes are TRBV7-9 and TRBJ2-7; D call uncertain. This CDR3 comprises 11 residues. Germline CDR1 SEHNR, CDR2 FQNEAQ (reference sequence). V was pared by 7 bases and J by 3 bases, with 7 bases between. Filled out from reference TRBV7-9 and TRBJ2-7, the complete variable domain reads DTGVSQNPRHKITKRGQNVTFRCDPISEHNRLYWYRQTLGQGPEFLTYFQNEAQLEKSRLLSDRFSAERPKGSFSTLEIQRTEQGDSAMYLCASTRHYEQYFGPGTRLTVT.

This clonotype turned up a few times. The chain joins TRBV5-1 to TRBJ2-7, with TRBD1 matching over 9 bases. The CDR3 is made up of 15 amino acids. Germline assignment: CDR1 SGHRS and CDR2 YFSETQ. Trimming took 6 bases from V and 1 from J; bases not matched to a gene: 8. The DNA of the CDR3 is TGCGCCAGCATGACCGGGACAGGGCTGTCCTACGAGCAGTACTTC. The encoded protein is CASMTGTGLSYEQYF.

This clonotype was seen ten or more times. The J gene is TRBJ2-4, the V gene TRBV5-5; 7 positions match TRBD1. The V segment lost 2 bases and the J segment 0 bases; nucleotides outside the gene matches: 5. The CDR3 is made up of 16 amino acids. CDR1 is SGHKS and CDR2 is YYEKEE in the germline V gene (reference sequence). The CDR3 DNA sequence: TGTGCCAGCAGCTTCAGGACAGGACTAGCCAAAAACATTCAGTACTTC. Translation: CASSFRTGLAKNIQYF. The variable domain in full, with the rest retrieved from reference TRBV5-5 and TRBJ2-4, is DAGVTQSPTHLIKTRGQQVTLRCSPISGHKSVSWYQQVLGQGPQFIFQYYEKEERGRGNFPDRFSARQFPNYSSELNVNALLLGDSALYLCASSFRTGLAKNIQYFGAGTRLSVL.

In its sample, this clonotype was seen a few times. This chain uses TRBV2 with TRBJ1-1; 8 nucleotides align to TRBD1. Germline CDR1 reads SNHLY; CDR2 reads FYNNEI. There are 13 residues in the CDR3. Unmatched junction bases numbered 5, after V lost 4 bases and J lost 7 bases. The CDR3 DNA is TGTGCCAGCAGTGGACAGGGGCCGGGTGAAGCTTTCTTT. Translated: CASSGQGPGEAFF.

This clonotype was recorded many times. The V call is TRBV28, the J call TRBJ1-2, with D uncertain. Looked up from germline, CDR1 is MDHEN and CDR2 is SYDVKM. The CDR3 sequence is 13 residues long. Trimming stripped 7 bases from V and 2 bases from J, with 11 bases between. CDR3 region: CASNPAGNYGYTF. The CDR3 DNA reads TGTGCCAGCAACCCGGCGGGCAACTATGGCTACACCTTC.